Given below is one T cell receptor beta chain in context. Its antigen is as yet unknown. The data are from a study of T cells in localized non-small cell lung cancer. CDR1 SQVTM and CDR2 ANQGSEA come from the germline V gene. The CDR3 has 11 amino acids. Trimming cost V 4 bases and J 3 bases, with 7 bases left between them. Profiling relied on immunoSEQ multiplex PCR, and the TCRdb table lists in-frame clones only, not all of them. The data show approximately 54,000 clones, roughly 88% seen once. Whole-study findings and limits: It was uninvolved adjacent lung that showed the highest T cell clonality, exceeding tumor. Median approximately 58 top-100 tumor clones were shared with paired adjacent lung.

V usage is TRBV29-1 and J usage is TRBJ2-7; perhaps TRBD1 as D (6 bases). The material was peripheral blood, obtained before any cancer treatment. The receptor's source is a woman aged 35-70 years with stage I lung adenocarcinoma. The CDR3 here is CSVGTDYEQYF. CDR3 nucleotide sequence: TGCAGCGTTGGGACAGACTACGAGCAGTACTTC.